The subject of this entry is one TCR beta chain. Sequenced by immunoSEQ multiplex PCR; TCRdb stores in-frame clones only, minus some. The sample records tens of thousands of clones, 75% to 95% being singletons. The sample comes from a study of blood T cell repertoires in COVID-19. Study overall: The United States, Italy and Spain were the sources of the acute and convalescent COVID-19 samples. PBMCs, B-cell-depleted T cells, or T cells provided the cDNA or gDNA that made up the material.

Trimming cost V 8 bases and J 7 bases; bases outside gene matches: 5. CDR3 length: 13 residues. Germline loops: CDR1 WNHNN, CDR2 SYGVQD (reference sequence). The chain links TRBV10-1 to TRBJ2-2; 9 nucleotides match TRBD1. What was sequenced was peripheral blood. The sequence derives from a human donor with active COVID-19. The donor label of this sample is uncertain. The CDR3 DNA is TGCGCCAGCCGGGACAGGGACTTCGGGGAGCTGTTTTTT. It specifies CASRDRDFGELFF.